These 15 T cell receptor beta chains share one sample of origin, sequenced in a study of cytomegalovirus exposure and HLA in healthy donors listed by TCRdb under 2017. The library was obtained by the immunoSEQ multiplex PCR assay. A mixture of 60 forward primers for TCR Vbeta segments and 13 reverse primers for TCR Jbeta segments was used in the multiplex PCR. TCRdb stores this immuneACCESS table with in-frame sequences only. Part of the clones is absent; in the studies checked, under half of the shortfall reflects unresolved V genes, and no reason is known for the rest. The sample includes some 190,000 clones, with 79% observed a single time. Clones ranked in the top ten supply 1.5% to 2% of the sample. Sequencing was done on a sample of PBMCs. The receptors come from a woman between 50 and 59 years old in good health and CMV-seronegative.

The chain has TRBV18 and TRBJ1-1; D is unclear. Trimming pared 3 bases from V and 5 bases from J, leaving 10 bases between. This CDR3 comprises 13 residues. Germline CDR1 KGHSH, CDR2 LQKENI. In DNA form, the CDR3 reads TGTGCCAGCTCACCCCCCGTAAATACTGAAGCTTTCTTT. It is translated as CASSPPVNTEAFF.

The genes are TRBV6-5 and TRBJ1-3, with 9 bases matching TRBD1. The trim removed 5 bases at V and 1 base at J, leaving 3 bases unmatched. This CDR3 is built from 15 residues. Germline CDR1 and CDR2: MNHEY and SVGAGI. The CDR3 DNA sequence: TGTGCCAGCAGTCGGACAGGGGTTTCTGGAAACACCATATATTTT. This translates into CASSRTGVSGNTIYF.

This sequence joins TRBV5-4 and TRBJ1-2; tentatively, D is TRBD1 (5 bases). Germline V lookup: CDR1 SGHNT, CDR2 YYREEE (reference sequence). Trimming took off 1 base at V and 7 bases at J, with 11 bases between the two ends. The CDR3 is 13 amino acids. In nucleotides, the CDR3 is TGTGCCAGCAGCTTGATATCCGGGGGTGGCTACACCTTC. It encodes CASSLISGGGYTF.

The V call is TRBV7-3, the J call TRBJ2-3; D is unresolved. The V end lost 2 bases, the J end lost 6 bases, and 15 bases lay between the germline ends. CDR1 and CDR2 from the germline V gene are SGHTA and FQGTGA. This CDR3 is 15 amino acids long. The CDR3 region has the DNA TGTGCCAGCAGCTTAGTAGCACAAACAAGGGATACGCAGTATTTT. Amino acid sequence: CASSLVAQTRDTQYF.

The J gene is TRBJ2-4, the V gene TRBV27; a weak D match, TRBD2 (6 bases). CDR3 length: 16 residues. CDR1 and CDR2 (germline): MNHEY, SMNVEV (reference sequence). Trimming left V 1 base short and J 2 bases short, with 12 bases between. CDR3 in DNA: TGTGCCAGCAGTTTATTATCCGGGGGTCCCAAAAACATTCAGTACTTC. Translated, it gives CASSLLSGGPKNIQYF.

This clone is a singleton in its sample. This chain links TRBV18 with TRBJ1-2; D is undetermined. The CDR3 spans 14 residues. V was cut by 4 bases and J by 12 bases, with 21 bases left in between. In germline, CDR1 is KGHSH, CDR2 LQKENI. The CDR3 here is CASSLLLPRGGHTF. The CDR3 bases are TGTGCCAGCTCACTCCTACTACCTCGAGGCGGCCACACCTTC.

The chain is built from TRBV25-1 and TRBJ2-1; 9 bases agree with TRBD1. This CDR3 region has 16 residues. V shed 3 bases and J 5 bases; nucleotides not matched to a gene: 8. From germline, CDR1 is MGHDK and CDR2 SYGVNS. The CDR3: CASSDWGGQGHNEQFF. The DNA for the CDR3 is TGTGCCAGCAGTGATTGGGGGGGACAGGGACACAATGAGCAGTTCTTC. The whole variable domain, remainder taken from reference TRBV25-1 and TRBJ2-1, is EADIYQTPRYLVIGTGKKITLECSQTMGHDKMYWYQQDPGMELHLIHYSYGVNSTEKGDLSSESTVSRIRTEHFPLTLESARPSHTSQYLCASSDWGGQGHNEQFFGPGTRLTVL.

This clone was picked up a small number of times. J is TRBJ1-5 and V is TRBV2; D remains unclear. Germline V gives CDR1 SNHLY, CDR2 FYNNEI. Trimming left V 1 base short and J 4 bases short, with 11 bases between. The CDR3 is made up of 15 amino acids. The CDR3 here is CASSEDGRGNQPQHF. The CDR3 DNA reads TGTGCCAGCAGTGAAGATGGCCGGGGAAATCAGCCCCAGCATTTT.

In its sample, this clone was seen a few times. The sample holds other DNA sequences that translate to the same CDR3. The CDR3 spells CASSSGETQYF. The CDR3 bases are TGTGCCAGCAGCTCGGGGGAGACCCAGTACTTC. The rearrangement uses TRBV7-2 and TRBJ2-5, with TRBD2 as a possible D gene (5 bases). Looked up from germline, CDR1 is SGHTA and CDR2 is FQGNSA. The germline V and J ends were trimmed by 4 bases and 5 bases, with 5 bases remaining between them. The length of the CDR3 is 11 residues.

The DNA of the CDR3 is TGTGCCAGCAGCTTGGCCGGGACATTCAACTATGGCTACACCTTC. Translation gives CASSLAGTFNYGYTF. The chain has TRBV5-6 and TRBJ1-2, with D possibly being TRBD1 (6 bases). The CDR3 loop spans 15 amino acids. Per the germline V gene, CDR1 is SGHDT and CDR2 is YYEEEE. With 0 bases removed from V and 2 bases from J, the gap between germline ends came to 11 bases.

This clone was counted a few times. J is TRBJ1-3 and V is TRBV6-6; 9 bases align to TRBD1. The CDR3 extends over 14 amino acids. Germline assignment: CDR1 MNHNY and CDR2 SVGAGI (reference sequence). Germline trimming cut 5 bases from V and 3 bases from J; bases unmatched to any gene: 2. The DNA for the CDR3 is TGTGCCAGCAGTACAGGGGGCGGTGGAAACACCATATATTTT. It codes for CASSTGGGGNTIYF.

The CDR3 region is CASSMRTTDTQYF. CDR3 sequence (DNA): TGTGCCAGTAGTATGCGCACCACAGATACGCAGTATTTT. This rearrangement joins TRBV19 to TRBJ2-3; unclear D gene. Trimming removed 3 bases at V and 2 bases at J, with 6 bases between. Germline assignment: CDR1 LNHDA and CDR2 SQIVND (reference sequence). This CDR3 is built from 13 residues.

The chain recombines TRBV5-4 with TRBJ2-2; perhaps TRBD2 as D (5 bases). The CDR3 covers 15 residues. CDR1 is SGHNT, CDR2 YYREEE, per germline (reference sequence). The germline V and J ends were trimmed by 3 bases and 2 bases, with 11 bases remaining between them. This CDR3 reads CASSSGNVNTGELFF. The CDR3 DNA reads TGTGCCAGCAGCTCCGGGAATGTCAACACCGGGGAGCTGTTTTTT.

This chain connects TRBV19 to TRBJ1-5; TRBD1 is a possible D gene (5 bases). V lost 5 bases to trimming and J lost 7 bases, with 24 bases between them. Per the germline V gene, CDR1 is LNHDA and CDR2 is SQIVND (reference sequence). The CDR3 runs to 17 residues. CDR3 coding DNA: TGTGCCAGTAGTTCGACAGTGAATATTAATGGTGGGCAGCCCCAGCATTTT. Translation: CASSSTVNINGGQPQHF.

The CDR3 loop reads CASRAPGQANTGELFF. Written as DNA, the CDR3 is TGTGCCAGCAGAGCTCCGGGACAGGCGAACACCGGGGAGCTGTTTTTT. This chain links TRBV7-2 with TRBJ2-2; 8 bases align to TRBD1. The trim removed 6 bases at V and 0 bases at J, leaving 6 bases unmatched. CDR3 length equals 16 residues. The germline V gene has CDR1 SGHTA and CDR2 FQGNSA.